The 15 T cell receptor beta chains below come from one sample, sequenced in a study of T cell responses to AZD1222 COVID-19 vaccine. Profiling relied on immunoSEQ multiplex PCR, and the TCRdb table lists in-frame clones only, not all of them. The sample has some 250,000 clones; approximately 94% are singletons. The sequencing used peripheral blood, collected 28 days after the second AZD1222 dose. All receptors derive from an adult who received the AZD1222 COVID-19 vaccine.

The count of this clone is one. The chain carries TRBV30 and TRBJ2-2, with 12 bases aligning to TRBD2. CDR3 length equals 14 residues. Per germline, CDR1 GTSNPN and CDR2 SVGIG (reference sequence). V shed 4 bases, J shed 6 bases, and the junction held 3 bases outside the gene matches. In DNA form, the CDR3 reads TGTGCCTGGACTAGCGGGAGGGCCCCCGGGGAGCTGTTTTTT. It translates to CAWTSGRAPGELFF. The variable domain in full, completed from reference TRBV30 and TRBJ2-2, reads SQTIHQWPATLVQPVGSPLSLECTVEGTSNPNLYWYRQAAGRGLQLLFYSVGIGQISSEVPQNLSASRPQDRQFILSSKKLLLSDSGFYLCAWTSGRAPGELFFGEGSRLTVL.

The V call is TRBV3-1 (or the pseudogene TRBV3-2), the J call TRBJ2-5, with D possibly matching TRBD2 (5 bases). Deletions cut 0 bases from V and 4 bases from J, with 6 bases between. CDR1 is LGHDT, CDR2 YNNKEL, per germline (reference sequence). The CDR3 consists of 13 residues. The chain's CDR3 is CASSQDRGETQYF. The CDR3 nucleotides are TGTGCCAGCAGCCAAGATCGGGGAGAGACCCAGTACTTC.

The CDR3 sequence is CATSSLSGTSTDTQYF. The CDR3 DNA reads as TGTGCCACCAGCAGCTTATCCGGGACTAGCACAGATACGCAGTATTTT. The gene calls are TRBV15 and TRBJ2-3; weak D call: TRBD2 (6 bases). CDR3 length: 16 amino acids. Per the germline V gene, CDR1 is LNHNV and CDR2 is YYDKDF (reference sequence). Deletions cut 3 bases from V and 0 bases from J, with 13 bases between. Variable domain in full (rest from reference TRBV15 and TRBJ2-3): DAMVIQNPRYQVTQFGKPVTLSCSQTLNHNVMYWYQQKSSQAPKLLFHYYDKDFNNEADTPDNFQSRRPNTSFCFLDIRSPGLGDTAMYLCATSSLSGTSTDTQYFGPGTRLTVL.

The V and J genes are TRBV9 and TRBJ2-7; TRBD1 matches 11 bases. The ends lost 0 bases at V and 3 bases at J; junction bases unmatched: 2. Germline-derived CDR1 and CDR2 are SGDLS and YYNGEE. The CDR3 is 15 amino acids. The CDR3 bases are TGTGCCAGCAGCGTAGGGGGACAGGGGGGCTACGAGCAGTACTTC. Protein: CASSVGGQGGYEQYF.

This chain connects TRBV19 to TRBJ2-3; D is possibly TRBD1 (6 bases). Germline-derived CDR1 and CDR2 are LNHDA and SQIVND (reference sequence). This CDR3 is built from 15 residues. Trimming removed 3 bases at V and 3 bases at J, with 13 bases between. CDR3 DNA: TGTGCCAGTAGTATCGGGCCAGGGGAAACAGATACGCAGTATTTT. This gives the protein CASSIGPGETDTQYF.

V usage is TRBV19 and J usage is TRBJ1-2; D unclear. V gave up 6 bases and J gave up 0 bases, with 8 bases separating them. This CDR3 has 13 amino acids. CDR1 and CDR2 from the germline V gene are LNHDA and SQIVND (reference sequence). The DNA for the CDR3 is TGTGCCAGTAGGAAGGTTCCTAACTATGGCTACACCTTC. Residues: CASRKVPNYGYTF.

V is TRBV29-1 and J is TRBJ2-1; no clear D. V was clipped by 0 bases and J by 6 bases, with 12 bases between them. CDR3 length: 14 amino acids. From germline, CDR1 is SQVTM and CDR2 ANQGSEA. The DNA of the CDR3 is TGCAGCGTTGAAGATCAAAGAGGCGGCAATGAGCAGTTCTTC. Residues: CSVEDQRGGNEQFF.

The chain couples TRBV7-3 to TRBJ2-2; possibly TRBD2 for D (5 bases). The V end lost 5 bases, the J end lost 5 bases, and 12 bases lay between the germline ends. This CDR3 spans 14 amino acids. Germline loops: CDR1 SGHTA, CDR2 FQGTGA. In DNA form, the CDR3 reads TGTGCCAGCAGCAAAGGGAGTGGAACCGGGGAGCTGTTTTTT. It yields the protein CASSKGSGTGELFF.

The chain combines TRBV2 with TRBJ2-7; 9 bases match TRBD1. The CDR3 length is 15 residues. The trim removed 7 bases at V and 5 bases at J, leaving 12 bases unmatched. Germline CDR1 and CDR2: SNHLY and FYNNEI. CDR3 amino acids: CASNNRDREAHEQYF. The CDR3 DNA follows: TGTGCCAGCAATAACCGGGACAGGGAGGCCCACGAGCAGTACTTC.

The J gene is TRBJ2-3, the V gene TRBV28, with TRBD2 identical over 10 bases. The V segment lost 6 bases and the J segment 10 bases; nucleotides outside the gene matches: 13. Germline V CDR1 and CDR2: MDHEN, SYDVKM. The CDR3 length is 15 residues. CDR3 amino acids: CASSLAGVGGRAQYF. For the CDR3, the DNA is TGTGCCAGCAGCCTAGCGGGAGTCGGGGGAAGGGCGCAGTATTTT.

The chain uses TRBV28 and TRBJ2-7; D remains ambiguous. Trimming pared 5 bases from V and 6 bases from J, leaving 20 bases between. Germline CDR1 is MDHEN and CDR2 is SYDVKM. The CDR3 runs 15 residues. This CDR3 reads CASSPPWVIYVEQYF. For the CDR3, the DNA is TGTGCCAGCAGTCCGCCTTGGGTAATCTATGTCGAGCAGTACTTC.

The chain employs TRBV7-9 and TRBJ1-1; D is unresolved. Trimming shortened V by 0 bases and J by 1 base, and 3 bases separated the two germline ends. Germline assignment: CDR1 SEHNR and CDR2 FQNEAQ (reference sequence). CDR3 length: 13 amino acids. The CDR3 region is CASSLAGNTEAFF. CDR3 sequence (DNA): TGTGCCAGCAGCTTAGCAGGGAACACTGAAGCTTTCTTT.

The chain uses TRBV5-6 and TRBJ1-1, with D possibly TRBD1 on 5 matching bases. The CDR3 contains 14 residues. The germline CDR1 and CDR2 sequences are SGHDT and YYEEEE. The V end was cut by 4 bases, the J end by 3 bases, with 13 bases between. The CDR3 DNA follows: TGTGCCAGCAGCCTAGGGACCGGAGACACTGAAGCTTTCTTT. It encodes CASSLGTGDTEAFF.

This chain joins TRBV1 and TRBJ1-5; TRBD1 is taken as the D call from the table, unchecked against the DNA. TRBV1 is a listed pseudogene. This CDR3 is built from 14 residues. CDR3 sequence: CTSSRRTDGQPQHF. The CDR3 region has the DNA TGCACCAGCAGCCGGAGGACAGACGGACAGCCCCAGCATTTT.

This clone was counted a few times. The chain employs TRBV28 and TRBJ1-5, with a possible D match to TRBD1 (5 bases). Germline CDR1 is MDHEN and CDR2 is SYDVKM. Trimming took off 2 bases at V and 4 bases at J, with 12 bases between the two ends. This CDR3 contains 15 residues. The CDR3 DNA reads TGTGCCAGCAGTTTAATAGGGGTTGGGAATCAGCCCCAGCATTTT. Encoded protein: CASSLIGVGNQPQHF.